Below, 14 T cell receptor beta chains from the same sample are listed, as sequenced in a study of blood T cell repertoires in COVID-19 (dated by TCRdb to the early 2020s). The library was made by the immunoSEQ multiplex PCR assay. TCRdb retrieved this table from immuneACCESS and kept in-frame rearrangements only. Not all clones are present; in checked studies, unresolved V genes account for under half, and no reason is known for the remainder. Within this sample are 650,000 to 800,000 clones, with approximately 90% of them counted one time only. The top ten clonotypes cover over 0.2% of the sample. What was sequenced was peripheral blood. Source of these receptors: a woman between 18 and 30 years old with acute or convalescent COVID-19.

The V gene is TRBV9, the J gene TRBJ1-1, with D perhaps matching TRBD1 (5 bases). Germline V gives CDR1 SGDLS, CDR2 YYNGEE. Trimming stripped 4 bases from V and 1 base from J, with 14 bases between. The length of the CDR3 is 15 residues. CDR3 coding DNA: TGTGCCAGCAGCCGGCGGGGGGACTCGAACACTGAAGCTTTCTTT. It specifies CASSRRGDSNTEAFF. The variable domain in full, with the rest retrieved from reference TRBV9 and TRBJ1-1, is DSGVTQTPKHLITATGQRVTLRCSPRSGDLSVYWYQQSLDQGLQFLIQYYNGEERAKGNILERFSAQQFPDLHSELNLSSLELGDSALYFCASSRRGDSNTEAFFGQGTRLTVV.

This clone was picked up one time. The CDR3 here is CASSEEGRVVSGYTF. The CDR3 region has the DNA TGTGCCAGCAGTGAAGAGGGCAGGGTAGTATCTGGCTACACCTTC. J is TRBJ1-2 and V is TRBV2; D is perhaps TRBD1 (5 bases). CDR1 is SNHLY, CDR2 FYNNEI, per germline. The CDR3 contains 15 residues. V was clipped by 1 base and J by 7 bases, with 16 bases between them.

The chain recombines TRBV6-1 with TRBJ1-2, with 7 bases identical to TRBD1. Trimming cost V 3 bases and J 4 bases; bases outside gene matches: 5. Germline loops: CDR1 MNHNS, CDR2 SASEGT. The length of the CDR3 is 14 residues. CDR3 coding DNA: TGTGCCAGCAGTGAGATGACAGGGTTCTATGGCTACACCTTC. Its protein is CASSEMTGFYGYTF.

The chain couples TRBV14 to TRBJ2-3; possibly TRBD2 for D (6 bases). This CDR3 is 15 amino acids long. Trimming pared 3 bases from V and 5 bases from J, leaving 15 bases between. The germline V gene encodes CDR1 SGHDN and CDR2 FVKESK. CDR3 region: CASSHWGLSIDTQYF. CDR3 nucleotide sequence: TGTGCCAGCAGCCATTGGGGACTCTCCATAGATACGCAGTATTTT.

This clone was seen a single time. The chain employs TRBV12-5 and TRBJ2-5; unclear D gene. V was trimmed by 3 bases and J by 1 base, leaving 12 bases between them. Germline CDR1 reads LGHNT; CDR2 reads FRNRAP. The CDR3 totals 15 residues. This CDR3 is CASGFLADSQETQYF. DNA for the CDR3: TGTGCTAGTGGTTTTCTGGCAGATTCCCAAGAGACCCAGTACTTC.

The rearrangement uses TRBV19 and TRBJ2-7; D is perhaps TRBD1 (6 bases). Per germline, CDR1 LNHDA and CDR2 SQIVND (reference sequence). CDR3 length: 14 amino acids. The V end was cut by 2 bases, the J end by 1 base, with 9 bases between. The CDR3 DNA reads as TGTGCCAGTAGTATAATCAGGGGTTCCTACGAGCAGTACTTC. This codes for CASSIIRGSYEQYF.

The rearrangement links TRBV9 to TRBJ2-2; TRBD1 matches 7 bases. This CDR3 comprises 15 residues. Trimming at V came to 3 bases and at J to 4 bases, leaving 6 bases not matched to a gene. Per germline, CDR1 SGDLS and CDR2 YYNGEE. This CDR3 is CASSASAGGTGELFF. The DNA of the CDR3 is TGTGCCAGCAGCGCTTCCGCAGGGGGCACCGGGGAGCTGTTTTTT.

The chain is built from TRBV30 and TRBJ1-5; D remains ambiguous. This CDR3 contains 13 residues. CDR1 and CDR2 (germline): GTSNPN, SVGIG (reference sequence). V lost 0 bases and J lost 4, with 7 bases in between. Written as DNA, the CDR3 is TGTGCCTGGAGTGTACCGCAGAATCAGCCCCAGCATTTT. It encodes CAWSVPQNQPQHF. Together with reference TRBV30 and TRBJ1-5, the CDR3 gives the full variable domain: SQTIHQWPATLVQPVGSPLSLECTVEGTSNPNLYWYRQAAGRGLQLLFYSVGIGQISSEVPQNLSASRPQDRQFILSSKKLLLSDSGFYLCAWSVPQNQPQHFGDGTRLSIL.

The chain is built from TRBV27 and TRBJ1-6, with D hard to call. The V gene lost 4 bases and the J gene lost 7 bases, with 26 bases spanning the gap. The CDR3 contains 19 residues. Germline lookup yields CDR1 MNHEY and CDR2 SMNVEV (reference sequence). The CDR3 DNA reads as TGTGCCAGCAGTTCCCGCGCGCCACTCGTCGGCGGGGAGAATTCACCCCTCCACTTT. Its translation: CASSSRAPLVGGENSPLHF.

V and J are TRBV7-2 and TRBJ1-2, with TRBD1 matching 8 bases. CDR1 is SGHTA, CDR2 FQGNSA, per germline. This CDR3 has 17 residues. With V trimmed by 2 bases and J by 2 bases, 10 bases remained unmatched. CDR3 residues: CASSLKASGGQNYGYTF. The CDR3 region has the DNA TGTGCCAGCAGCTTAAAAGCATCAGGGGGCCAGAACTATGGCTACACCTTC. The variable domain in full, with the rest retrieved from reference TRBV7-2 and TRBJ1-2, is GAGVSQSPSNKVTEKGKDVELRCDPISGHTALYWYRQSLGQGLEFLIYFQGNSAPDKSGLPSDRFSAERTGGSVSTLTIQRTQQEDSAVYLCASSLKASGGQNYGYTFGSGTRLTVV.

As regards this clone: The same CDR3 arises from other DNA sequences in this sample as well. The chain employs TRBV12-3 or TRBV12-4 and TRBJ1-1, with 9 positions matching TRBD1. V lost 6 bases, J lost 5 bases, and 4 bases stayed unmatched. This CDR3 comprises 13 residues. The CDR3 coding sequence is TGTGCCAGCAGCAGACAGGGGGGTACTGAAGCTTTCTTT. It yields the protein CASSRQGGTEAFF.

The V call is TRBV2, the J call TRBJ2-1, with 9 bases identical to TRBD1. From germline, CDR1 is SNHLY and CDR2 FYNNEI. This CDR3 is built from 12 residues. J lost 10 bases, V lost 6 bases, and 4 bases had no gene match. CDR3 region: CASRDRGREQFF. Here the CDR3 DNA reads TGTGCCAGCAGGGACAGGGGCAGGGAGCAGTTCTTC.

V gene TRBV5-5 combines with J gene TRBJ2-1; D gene ambiguous. This CDR3 has 13 amino acids. In germline, CDR1 is SGHKS, CDR2 YYEKEE (reference sequence). Trimming left V 3 bases short and J 6 bases short, with 10 bases between. CDR3 region: CASSWVTGNEQFF. CDR3 bases: TGTGCCAGCAGCTGGGTGACGGGCAATGAGCAGTTCTTC.

This chain uses TRBV9 with TRBJ2-1; TRBD2 matches at 14 bases. Looked up from germline, CDR1 is SGDLS and CDR2 is YYNGEE. The CDR3 is 20 amino acids. Trimming at V came to 4 bases and at J to 4 bases, leaving 16 bases not matched to a gene. The CDR3 protein is CASSTRGGTSGGENYNEQFF. The CDR3 DNA reads TGTGCCAGCAGCACCCGAGGCGGGACTAGCGGGGGCGAAAATTACAATGAGCAGTTCTTC.